A single sample is the source of the 10 T cell receptor beta chains below, sequenced in a study of T-cell reconstitution after alpha-beta-depleted transplantation in children. Library preparation (for TCRbeta) was performed with unique molecular identifiers. Each CDR3 protein gets one entry after TCRdb re-called the PCR reads with MiXCR. The sample yields roughly 200,000 distinct CDR3 sequences, roughly a tenth seen once. Sequenced material: PBMCs, taken before TCRalphabeta/CD19-depleted stem cell transplant. The receptors here all came from a child under two years old with acute myeloid leukemia, due to receive a stem cell transplant.

This clonotype has ten or more counts. This chain links TRBV20-1 with TRBJ2-7, with D possibly being TRBD2 (5 bases). Trimming pared 1 base from V and 4 bases from J, leaving 8 bases between. Germline V gene data show CDR1 as DFQATT and CDR2 as SNEGSKA (reference sequence). There are 12 residues in the CDR3. The CDR3 coding sequence is TGCAGTGCTAGAGCATGGGAGTACGAGCAGTACTTC. Its translation: CSARAWEYEQYF.

J is TRBJ1-2 and V is TRBV6-6; 9 bases are shared with TRBD1. Germline loops: CDR1 MNHNY, CDR2 SVGAGI (reference sequence). This CDR3 spans 13 amino acids. Trimming removed 6 bases from V and 8 bases from J; junction bases left unmatched: 7. The CDR3 DNA is TGTGCCAGCAGGGGACAGGGTCTGGAGGGCTACACCTTC. Amino acids: CASRGQGLEGYTF.

This clonotype was detected ten times or more. This rearrangement joins TRBV10-3 to TRBJ2-1, with TRBD1 identical over 8 bases. CDR1 is ENHRY, CDR2 SYGVKD, per germline. V dropped 6 bases and J dropped 8; count of bases not matched to a gene: 6. There are 13 residues in the CDR3. CDR3: CAIRTTGVDEQFF. The CDR3 nucleotides read TGTGCCATCAGGACGACAGGGGTTGATGAGCAGTTCTTC.

This clonotype was recorded at least ten times. The chain links TRBV11-2 to TRBJ2-6; 9 positions agree with TRBD1. CDR3 length equals 18 residues. With 6 bases clipped from V and 0 bases from J, the junction kept 9 bases outside the gene matches. Germline V gene lookup returns CDR1 SGHAT and CDR2 FQNNGV. The CDR3 sequence is CASSLQGALSSGANVLTF. CDR3 nucleotides: TGTGCCAGCAGTTTACAGGGGGCCCTAAGCTCTGGGGCCAACGTCCTGACTTTC.

This clonotype was counted ten times or more. The chain employs TRBV12-3 or TRBV12-4 and TRBJ1-1; D gene uncertain. V was shortened by 5 bases and J by 7 bases, with 14 bases between the two germline ends. The CDR3 sequence is 13 residues long. CDR3: CASSARWAGEAFF. The CDR3, as DNA: TGTGCCAGCAGTGCACGCTGGGCCGGTGAAGCTTTCTTT.

This clonotype was seen ten or more times. The chain recombines TRBV6-2 or TRBV6-3 with TRBJ2-3, with 10 bases matching TRBD2. The CDR3 loop spans 17 amino acids. Per the germline V gene, CDR1 is MNHEY and CDR2 is SVGEGT. Trimming removed 0 bases from V and 5 bases from J; junction bases left unmatched: 8. CDR3 coding DNA: TGTGCCAGCAGTTACTCGGCTGGAGCGGGGGGGCAAGATACGCAGTATTTT. Translation: CASSYSAGAGGQDTQYF.

This clonotype has a count of ten or more. The V and J genes are TRBV28 and TRBJ1-6, with D hard to call. Trimming removed 3 bases at V and 6 bases at J, with 9 bases between. Germline V gene sequence: CDR1 MDHEN, CDR2 SYDVKM. There are 14 residues in the CDR3. CDR3 DNA sequence: TGTGCCAGCAGTTTCCCTCTTGGTAATTCACCCCTCCACTTT. The encoded protein is CASSFPLGNSPLHF.

This clonotype was seen ten or more times. This chain uses TRBV7-8 with TRBJ2-7, with a weak D call TRBD1 (6 bases). Trimming took 6 bases from V and 3 from J, leaving 12 bases between them. Germline assignment: CDR1 SGHVS and CDR2 FQNEAQ. The CDR3 is made up of 13 amino acids. The CDR3 DNA follows: TGTGCCAGCAGTCCGACAGGTTTCTACGAGCAGTACTTC. Protein product: CASSPTGFYEQYF.

This clonotype was seen many times. The V and J genes are TRBV10-3 and TRBJ1-1; maybe TRBD1 (5 bases). The CDR3 spans 13 residues. CDR1 and CDR2 (germline): ENHRY, SYGVKD. Trimming took 10 bases from V and 1 from J, leaving 13 bases between them. CDR3 DNA: TGTGCCACCTCGACAGAAGGGAACACTGAAGCTTTCTTT. This sequence encodes CATSTEGNTEAFF.

This clonotype was counted ten times or more. The CDR3 DNA reads as TGCGCCAGCAGCTTCCTAGCGGGAGGAAACTTAGGAGAGCAGTTCTTC. Its translation is CASSFLAGGNLGEQFF. V is TRBV5-1 and J is TRBJ2-1; 11 nucleotides match TRBD2. From germline, CDR1 is SGHRS and CDR2 YFSETQ. The CDR3 runs 16 residues. V shed 2 bases and J 10 bases; nucleotides not matched to a gene: 11.